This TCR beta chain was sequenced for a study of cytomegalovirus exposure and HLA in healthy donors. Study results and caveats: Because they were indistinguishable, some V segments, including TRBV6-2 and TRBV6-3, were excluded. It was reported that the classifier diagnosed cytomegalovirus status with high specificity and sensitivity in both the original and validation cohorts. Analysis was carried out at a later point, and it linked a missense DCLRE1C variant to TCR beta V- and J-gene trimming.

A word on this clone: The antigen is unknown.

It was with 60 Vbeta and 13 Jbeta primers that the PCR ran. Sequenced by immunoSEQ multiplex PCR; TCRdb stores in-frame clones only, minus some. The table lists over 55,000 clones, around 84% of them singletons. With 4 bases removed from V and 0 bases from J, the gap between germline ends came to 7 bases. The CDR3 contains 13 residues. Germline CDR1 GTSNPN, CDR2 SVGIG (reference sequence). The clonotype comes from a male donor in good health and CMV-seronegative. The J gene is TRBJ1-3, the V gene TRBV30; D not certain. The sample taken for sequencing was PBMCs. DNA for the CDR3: TGTGCCTGGATTGGGAGCTCTGGAAACACCATATATTTT. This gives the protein CAWIGSSGNTIYF. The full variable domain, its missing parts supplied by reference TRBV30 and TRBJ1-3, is SQTIHQWPATLVQPVGSPLSLECTVEGTSNPNLYWYRQAAGRGLQLLFYSVGIGQISSEVPQNLSASRPQDRQFILSSKKLLLSDSGFYLCAWIGSSGNTIYFGEGSWLTVV.